This entry lists 30 T cell receptor beta chains sequenced from one sample in a study of low-dose radiotherapy and immunotherapy resistance in tumors. Regarding time point: before trial treatment. Primers targeting TRAV and TRBV primed first-strand cDNA, covering alpha and beta chains. A constant-region primer paired with the V-primer adapter amplified TCRs over about 20 PCR cycles. TCRdb re-analysed the reads in MiXCR, keeping a single row per CDR3 protein. The sample yields about 82,000 distinct CDR3 sequences, 18% seen once. The source material was PBMCs, sampled before treatment. These receptors were collected from a male donor with prostate cancer.

This clonotype has a count of ten or more. This chain uses TRBV3-1 with TRBJ1-5, with D perhaps TRBD1 (5 bases). The CDR3 has 15 residues. Germline V gene sequence: CDR1 LGHDT, CDR2 YNNKEL (reference sequence). V was shortened by 5 bases and J by 4 bases, with 15 bases between the two germline ends. The CDR3 region has the DNA TGTGCCAGCAGCTCCTCCGGGACGAAGAATCAGCCCCAGCATTTT. It encodes CASSSSGTKNQPQHF.

This clonotype was found many times. The V call is TRBV5-4, the J call TRBJ2-5; 8 nucleotides match TRBD1. V lost 4 bases, J lost 4 bases, and 3 bases stayed unmatched. CDR1 and CDR2 (germline): SGHNT, YYREEE (reference sequence). The CDR3 is made up of 13 amino acids. CDR3 bases: TGTGCCAGCAGCCCCGACAGGGGAGAGACCCAGTACTTC. It encodes CASSPDRGETQYF.

This clonotype came up many times. The rearrangement joins TRBV11-2 to TRBJ2-2; unclear D gene. From germline, CDR1 is SGHAT and CDR2 FQNNGV. The V and J ends lost 3 bases and 4 bases respectively, with 9 bases between them. The CDR3 totals 14 residues. CDR3 residues: CASSFRRGTGELFF. CDR3 DNA sequence: TGTGCCAGCAGCTTTAGACGTGGCACCGGGGAGCTGTTTTTT.

The sample holds many counts of this clonotype. J is TRBJ2-3 and V is TRBV2; 14 nucleotides agree with TRBD2. V trimming: 9 bases; J trimming: 0 bases; junction bases outside the gene matches: 5. Germline CDR1 SNHLY, CDR2 FYNNEI. The CDR3 contains 16 residues. CDR3 coding DNA: TGTGCCAGTAGGACTAGCGGGAGGACTAGCACAGATACGCAGTATTTT. Protein: CASRTSGRTSTDTQYF.

There are many counts of this clonotype. The chain recombines TRBV29-1 with TRBJ2-1, with 7 bases that match TRBD2. This CDR3 has 15 amino acids. Germline loops: CDR1 SQVTM, CDR2 ANQGSEA. V trimming: 0 bases; J trimming: 9 bases; junction bases outside the gene matches: 11. The CDR3 DNA is TGCAGCGTTGAAGACCAGGGCGGGGGTCCGCGTGAGCAGTTCTTC. Its protein is CSVEDQGGGPREQFF.

This chain links TRBV28 with TRBJ1-1; D is possibly TRBD1 (5 bases). Germline-derived CDR1 and CDR2 are MDHEN and SYDVKM. There are 12 residues in the CDR3. Trimming took off 5 bases at V and 4 bases at J, with 8 bases between the two ends. The CDR3 DNA follows: TGTGCCAGCAGTAGGAGGGGCACTGAAGCTTTCTTT. This encodes CASSRRGTEAFF.

This clonotype was counted at least ten times. The chain is built from TRBV18 and TRBJ1-4; 9 bases are a match to TRBD1. With 4 bases clipped from V and 2 bases from J, the junction kept 2 bases outside the gene matches. This CDR3 region has 15 residues. Germline V gives CDR1 KGHSH, CDR2 LQKENI. The CDR3 DNA reads TGTGCCAGCTCACGCGGACAGGGGACTAATGAAAAACTGTTTTTT. This encodes CASSRGQGTNEKLFF.

This clonotype was detected many times. The V and J genes are TRBV4-1 and TRBJ2-7, with 7 nucleotides matching TRBD1. V trimming: 1 base; J trimming: 0 bases; junction bases outside the gene matches: 3. Germline V lookup: CDR1 MGHRA, CDR2 YSYEKL. The CDR3 runs to 15 residues. The CDR3 reads CASSQAGTASYEQYF. The CDR3 nucleotides read TGCGCCAGCAGCCAAGCCGGGACAGCCTCCTACGAGCAGTACTTC.

This clonotype was counted ten times or more. V and J are TRBV4-1 and TRBJ1-5, with a possible D match to TRBD1 (5 bases). Trimming removed 5 bases at V and 2 bases at J, with 13 bases between. This CDR3 is built from 15 residues. The germline V gene has CDR1 MGHRA and CDR2 YSYEKL. The CDR3 is CASSLLWGGNQPQHF. The CDR3 coding sequence is TGCGCCAGCAGCTTACTTTGGGGGGGCAATCAGCCCCAGCATTTT.

The table lists this clonotype with a few counts. The chain uses TRBV11-2 and TRBJ2-7; 9 bases line up with TRBD1. The V gene end was trimmed by 5 bases and the J gene end by 3 bases; junction bases not matched to a gene: 5. CDR1 is SGHAT and CDR2 is FQNNGV in the germline V gene. This CDR3 has 14 amino acids. CDR3 region: CASSIGTGNYEQYF. The DNA for the CDR3 is TGTGCCAGCAGCATCGGGACAGGGAACTACGAGCAGTACTTC.

This clonotype was counted ten times or more. This rearrangement joins TRBV7-9 to TRBJ2-7; D not certain. CDR3 size: 11 residues. The V gene's germline CDR1 is SEHNR and CDR2 FQNEAQ (reference sequence). Trimming shortened V by 5 bases and J by 4 bases, and 6 bases separated the two germline ends. The CDR3 loop is CASSPQYEQYF. The CDR3 region has the DNA TGTGCCAGCAGCCCGCAGTACGAGCAGTACTTC.

About this clonotype: A far larger clone is just one base off, so this is likely a read error. For the CDR3, the DNA is TGTGCCAGCAGTGAAGTACAGGGTGAGGACTACGAGCAGTTCTTC. Residues: CASSEVQGEDYEQFF. This chain uses TRBV6-2 or TRBV6-3 with TRBJ2-1; D could derive from TRBD1 or TRBD2 (6 bases each). Germline-derived CDR1 and CDR2 are MNHEY and SVGEGT. The CDR3 totals 15 residues. The ends were cut back, 5 bases at V and 10 bases at J, with 21 bases in the middle.

This clonotype was observed many times. The rearrangement links TRBV20-1 to TRBJ1-1; TRBD1 aligns across 11 bases. CDR3 length: 13 amino acids. The V segment lost 5 bases and the J segment 1 base; nucleotides outside the gene matches: 0. Germline CDR1 reads DFQATT; CDR2 reads SNEGSKA (reference sequence). CDR3 region: CSAGQGANTEAFF. The CDR3 DNA is TGCAGTGCTGGACAGGGGGCGAACACTGAAGCTTTCTTT.

This clonotype was counted many times. The rearrangement uses TRBV29-1 and TRBJ1-2, with a weak D call TRBD1 (5 bases). The CDR3 sequence is 13 residues long. V shed 2 bases and J shed 7 bases, with 14 bases lying between them. Germline V lookup: CDR1 SQVTM, CDR2 ANQGSEA. The DNA for the CDR3 is TGCAGCGTTGAATCGGGGGGAGGGTCTGGCTACACCTTC. Translated, it gives CSVESGGGSGYTF.

Concerning this clonotype itself: A far more abundant clone sits one base away, making this likely a read error. The chain employs TRBV7-2 and TRBJ2-7; 8 nucleotides agree with TRBD2. The V gene's germline CDR1 is SGHTA and CDR2 FQGNSA. The CDR3 is 14 amino acids. CDR3: CASSLAGGDWEQYF. The CDR3 DNA follows: TGCGCCAGCAGCTTGGCGGGGGGAGACTGGGAGCAGTACTTC.

Ten or more counts support this clonotype. The rearrangement uses TRBV29-1 and TRBJ2-3; D possibly uses TRBD1 or TRBD2 (5 bases each). Looked up from germline, CDR1 is SQVTM and CDR2 is ANQGSEA. The CDR3 is 13 amino acids. The germline V and J ends were trimmed by 8 bases and 2 bases, with 14 bases remaining between them. The CDR3 nucleotides read TGCAGCCAGAGGGGAGCCCACACAGATACGCAGTATTTT. It codes for CSQRGAHTDTQYF.

As for this clonotype: This likely traces to a read error, being one base from a far larger clone. This sequence joins TRBV5-4 and TRBJ2-1, with 7 nucleotides matching TRBD2. With V trimmed by 7 bases and J by 13 bases, 17 bases remained unmatched. The CDR3 spans 14 residues. Per the germline V gene, CDR1 is SGHNT and CDR2 is YYREEE (reference sequence). The CDR3 reads CASATAGGIKTQFF. In DNA, the CDR3 is TGTGCCAGCGCGACGGCCGGGGGGATCAAGACCCAGTTCTTC.

In the case of this clonotype: This is likely an artifact of a read error, given a far larger clone one base away. J is TRBJ1-2 and V is TRBV6-2 or TRBV6-3; 9 bases map to TRBD1. CDR1 is MNHEY, CDR2 SVGEGT, per germline. The CDR3 sequence is 16 residues long. The CDR3 bases are TGTACCATCAGTGATATTGGGACAGGGCGTAACTATGGCTACACCTTC. This sequence encodes CTISDIGTGRNYGYTF.

This clonotype was counted at least ten times. This chain connects TRBV11-2 to TRBJ1-2, with 9 bases fitting TRBD1. Germline V gives CDR1 SGHAT, CDR2 FQNNGV. Unmatched junction bases numbered 8, after V lost 5 bases and J lost 7 bases. This CDR3 is built from 14 residues. The CDR3 spells CASSEEGQGTGYTF. CDR3 coding DNA: TGTGCCAGCAGCGAAGAGGGACAGGGCACTGGCTACACCTTC.

Turning to this clonotype: A read error is likely here: a far larger clone is one base away. This rearrangement joins TRBV5-3 to TRBJ2-5; 7 bases map to TRBD2. TRBV5-3 is labeled an ORF, and its function is uncertain. The CDR3 runs 15 residues. The CDR3 DNA reads as TGTGCCAGCAGCTTTCGGTCGGGAGGACTCGATGAGCAGTACTTC. It translates to CASSFRSGGLDEQYF.

The CDR3 here is CSGVGASYEQYF. The CDR3 DNA is TGCAGTGGGGTCGGGGCCTCCTACGAGCAGTACTTC. This chain joins TRBV20-1 and TRBJ2-7; D may be TRBD1 or TRBD2 (5 bases each). The CDR3 extends over 12 amino acids. V lost 7 bases, J lost 0 bases, and 10 bases lay in between. Germline V lookup: CDR1 DFQATT, CDR2 SNEGSKA (reference sequence).

This clonotype was detected many times. The chain is built from TRBV18 and TRBJ1-2, with a possible D match to TRBD1 (5 bases). The CDR3 is 14 residues long. Trimming left V 3 bases short and J 6 bases short, with 14 bases between. Per the germline V gene, CDR1 is KGHSH and CDR2 is LQKENI. Here the CDR3 reads CASSPTQGSDGYTF. DNA of the CDR3: TGTGCCAGCTCACCTACCCAGGGCTCGGATGGCTACACCTTC.

This clonotype was recorded at least ten times. The V call is TRBV28, the J call TRBJ2-1; the match to TRBD2 covers 8 bases. Germline CDR1 reads MDHEN; CDR2 reads SYDVKM. Germline trimming cut 9 bases from V and 13 bases from J; bases unmatched to any gene: 29. The CDR3 runs 18 residues. Here the CDR3 reads CASDPPAGWFIAGPAQFF. In nucleotides, the CDR3 is TGTGCCAGTGACCCGCCTGCGGGGTGGTTCATAGCGGGACCAGCTCAGTTCTTC.

This clonotype appeared many times. The chain uses TRBV5-1 and TRBJ2-7; 9 nucleotides align to TRBD1. The CDR3 is made up of 15 amino acids. CDR1 and CDR2 (germline): SGHRS, YFSETQ. With V trimmed by 0 bases and J by 3 bases, 4 bases remained unmatched. The CDR3 loop is CASSLGTGGYYEQYF. CDR3 nucleotide sequence: TGCGCCAGCAGCTTGGGCACAGGGGGCTACTACGAGCAGTACTTC. Full variable domain (missing parts from reference TRBV5-1 and TRBJ2-7): KAGVTQTPRYLIKTRGQQVTLSCSPISGHRSVSWYQQTPGQGLQFLFEYFSETQRNKGNFPGRFSGRQFSNSRSEMNVSTLELGDSALYLCASSLGTGGYYEQYFGPGTRLTVT.

Of note for this clonotype: A read error may explain this, as a much larger clone is one base away. The chain employs TRBV11-1 and TRBJ2-4; 11 nucleotides line up with TRBD2. Near its end, the DNA agrees better with TRBJ2-7, so the J call may be wrong. Germline CDR1 SGHAT, CDR2 FQDESV (reference sequence). The CDR3 runs to 15 residues. In nucleotides, the CDR3 is TGTGCCAGCAGCTTAGGTTTTAGCGGGGGGGCCGAGCAGTACTTC. Amino acid sequence: CASSLGFSGGAEQYF.

This clonotype was observed at least ten times. This chain connects TRBV7-2 to TRBJ2-5, with D perhaps assigned TRBD1 or TRBD2 (6 bases each). The V end was cut by 1 base, the J end by 5 bases, with 11 bases between. The CDR3 consists of 14 residues. In germline, CDR1 is SGHTA, CDR2 FQGNSA. CDR3 DNA sequence: TGTGCCAGCAGCTTAGAAGGGGGGCCTGAGACCCAGTACTTC. It specifies CASSLEGGPETQYF.

This clonotype was counted many times. V gene TRBV7-2 combines with J gene TRBJ2-5; 8 positions match TRBD1. CDR3 length equals 15 residues. J gave up 6 bases and V 2 bases, and 8 bases lay outside the gene matches. CDR1 and CDR2 from the germline V gene are SGHTA and FQGNSA. CDR3 residues: CASSLTGQVEKTQYF. Here the CDR3 DNA reads TGTGCCAGCAGCTTAACGGGACAGGTGGAAAAGACCCAGTACTTC. Full variable domain (remainder filled in from reference TRBV7-2 and TRBJ2-5): GAGVSQSPSNKVTEKGKDVELRCDPISGHTALYWYRQSLGQGLEFLIYFQGNSAPDKSGLPSDRFSAERTGGSVSTLTIQRTQQEDSAVYLCASSLTGQVEKTQYFGPGTRLLVL.

The sample holds many counts of this clonotype. The chain links TRBV5-1 to TRBJ2-1; D unresolved. This CDR3 spans 15 amino acids. Germline V lookup: CDR1 SGHRS, CDR2 YFSETQ. The ends were cut back, 4 bases at V and 0 bases at J, with 11 bases in the middle. The CDR3 DNA sequence: TGCGCCAGCAGCGGGTCGGTGCGCTCCTACAATGAGCAGTTCTTC. Its translation is CASSGSVRSYNEQFF.

This clonotype was detected many times. V and J are TRBV27 and TRBJ2-7; D possibly uses TRBD1 or TRBD2 (5 bases each). Trimming pared 6 bases from V and 8 bases from J, leaving 17 bases between. Germline V CDR1 and CDR2: MNHEY, SMNVEV (reference sequence). This CDR3 is 13 amino acids long. The DNA for the CDR3 is TGTGCCAGCAGCCCCTCTGCGTGGGGACAGCAGTACTTC. Translated, it gives CASSPSAWGQQYF.

This clonotype was seen repeatedly, ten times or more. This chain joins TRBV5-1 and TRBJ1-6; tentative D call: TRBD1 (6 bases). The CDR3 covers 15 residues. V was pared by 2 bases and J by 7 bases, with 13 bases between. Per germline, CDR1 SGHRS and CDR2 YFSETQ. As DNA, the CDR3 is TGCGCCAGCAGCTTTGGAGGGACACAAAATTCACCCCTCCACTTT. Translated: CASSFGGTQNSPLHF.